This is a list of T cell receptor beta chains from one sample in a study of immune cell composition in non-small cell lung cancer. Clones were sequenced by immunoSEQ multiplex PCR, and TCRdb holds only the in-frame ones, with some missing. The sample yields around 1,800 clones, 60% to 75% seen once. Sequences were obtained from non-adjacent lung tissue. These receptors were obtained from a human donor with non-small cell lung cancer. The CDR3 runs from the conserved cysteine through the conserved F or W. The D gene is left open where the match is weak. The size of a clone is reported for some rows only, either as once, few or many, or as a class for expanded clones.

TRBD1,-,14,TRBJ2-1,TRBV11-2,CASSFSQGVNEQFF,TGTGCCAGCAGCTTTAGTCAGGGGGTCAATGAGCAGTTCTTC
TRBD1,-,13,TRBJ1-2,TRBV25-1,CASSVGQAGGYTF,TGTGCCAGCAGTGTAGGACAGGCCGGGGGCTACACCTTC
-,-,13,TRBJ2-1,TRBV29-1,CSVDSAEYNEQFF,TGCAGCGTTGATTCGGCGGAGTACAATGAGCAGTTCTTC
-,-,14,TRBJ1-1,TRBV5-8,CASSFSQENTEAFF,TGTGCCAGCAGCTTCTCACAGGAGAACACTGAAGCTTTCTTT
TRBD1,-,16,TRBJ2-3,TRBV28,CASSSAGTGGTDTQYF,TGTGCCAGCAGCAGCGCCGGGACAGGGGGCACAGATACGCAGTATTTT
TRBD2,-,16,TRBJ2-3,TRBV4-3,CASSPAGTGTPDTQYF,TGCGCCAGCAGCCCAGCGGGGACCGGCACGCCAGATACGCAGTATTTT
-,-,11,TRBJ2-2,TRBV6-1,CASRGPGELFF,TGTGCCAGCAGGGGCCCCGGGGAGCTGTTTTTT
TRBD1,few,14,TRBJ2-1,TRBV2,CASSRDRGHNEQFF,TGTGCCAGCAGCCGGGACAGGGGTCACAATGAGCAGTTCTTC
TRBD1,-,14,TRBJ1-6,TRBV5-8,CASGTGENNSPLHF,TGTGCCAGCGGGACAGGCGAAAATAATTCACCCCTCCACTTT
TRBD1,-,15,TRBJ1-4,TRBV29-1,CSVSGTARNNEKLFF,TGCAGCGTCTCCGGGACAGCACGTAATAATGAAAAACTGTTTTTT
-,few,13,TRBJ2-7,TRBV18,CASSPLGPGEQYF,TGTGCCAGCTCACCTCTGGGGCCAGGCGAGCAGTACTTC
TRBD1,-,16,TRBJ2-5,TRBV19,CASREPGQGKQETQYF,TGTGCCAGTAGGGAACCGGGACAGGGGAAACAAGAGACCCAGTACTTC
-,-,13,TRBJ1-1,TRBV18,CASSLSGGGEAFF,TGTGCCAGCTCACTTTCGGGAGGGGGTGAAGCTTTCTTT
TRBD1,-,16,TRBJ2-3,TRBV7-2,CASSSVPGQGADTQYF,TGTGCCAGCAGCTCCGTCCCGGGACAGGGAGCAGATACGCAGTATTTT
-,-,14,TRBJ2-7,TRBV11-2,CASSFGGGSYEQYF,TGTGCCAGCAGCTTCGGGGGAGGAAGCTACGAGCAGTACTTC
-,few,15,TRBJ1-2,TRBV2,CASSPGQRPNYGYTF,TGTGCCAGCAGTCCCGGACAGCGACCTAACTATGGCTACACCTTC
-,-,15,TRBJ2-2,TRBV6-6,CASFEGGENTGELFF,TGTGCCAGCTTCGAAGGGGGGGAGAACACCGGGGAGCTGTTTTTT
TRBD2,-,17,TRBJ2-5,TRBV11-2,CASSLLHGLAGMETQYF,TGTGCCAGCAGCTTACTTCATGGTCTAGCGGGGATGGAGACCCAGTACTTC
-,few,13,TRBJ1-1,TRBV7-2,CASSPTESAEAFF,TGTGCCAGCAGCCCAACAGAATCGGCTGAAGCTTTCTTT
TRBD2,-,17,TRBJ2-3,TRBV19,CASSAQRGPGPGDTQYF,TGTGCCAGTAGTGCTCAGCGGGGCCCCGGCCCGGGGGATACGCAGTATTTT
TRBD1,-,17,TRBJ1-1,TRBV4-2,CASSNAGTGGRNTEAFF,TGTGCCAGCAGCAATGCCGGGACAGGGGGCAGGAACACTGAAGCTTTCTTT
TRBD2,-,14,TRBJ2-1,TRBV25-1,CASSVSGGAGEQFF,TGTGCCAGCAGTGTTAGCGGGGGGGCCGGTGAGCAGTTCTTC
TRBD2,-,17,TRBJ2-1,TRBV18,CASSPGLAGASGVGQFF,TGTGCCAGCTCACCCGGACTAGCGGGGGCCTCTGGGGTGGGGCAGTTCTTC
TRBD2,-,15,TRBJ2-1,TRBV7-8,CASSLAAGWYNEQFF,TGTGCCAGCAGCTTAGCAGCGGGGTGGTACAATGAGCAGTTCTTC
-,-,15,TRBJ1-2,TRBV2,CASLDEGHSNYGYTF,TGTGCCAGCTTAGATGAGGGACACTCTAACTATGGCTACACCTTC
TRBD2,-,15,TRBJ2-7,TRBV2,CASRKTSGGAYEQYF,TGTGCCAGCAGAAAAACTAGCGGGGGGGCCTACGAGCAGTACTTC
-,few,14,TRBJ1-1,TRBV28,CASSTPPGSTEAFF,TGTGCCAGCAGTACTCCCCCAGGGTCCACTGAAGCTTTCTTT
-,-,14,TRBJ1-2,TRBV19,CASSIDAGRKSYTF,TGTGCCAGTAGTATAGATGCAGGGAGGAAAAGCTACACCTTC
-,-,13,TRBJ1-4,TRBV6-1,CASSVYGDEKLFF,TGTGCCAGCAGTGTGTACGGTGATGAAAAACTGTTTTTT
TRBD2,few,15,TRBJ2-1,TRBV19,CASNTGGSSYNEQFF,TGTGCCAGTAATACGGGGGGAAGCTCCTACAATGAGCAGTTCTTC
-,-,12,TRBJ1-1,TRBV19,CASKVDTSEAFF,TGTGCCAGTAAGGTGGACACGTCTGAAGCTTTCTTT
-,-,13,TRBJ2-7,TRBV28,CASSFLSGDEQYF,TGTGCCAGCAGTTTCCTCTCGGGGGACGAGCAGTACTTC
TRBD1,-,13,TRBJ1-1,TRBV30,CAWSGQGNTEAFF,TGTGCCTGGAGTGGACAGGGGAACACTGAAGCTTTCTTT
-,-,13,TRBJ1-2,TRBV27,CASSPQDNYGYTF,TGTGCCAGCAGCCCACAGGATAACTATGGCTACACCTTC
-,few,11,TRBJ2-7,TRBV5-1,CASSSRFEQYF,TGTGCCAGCAGCTCCAGATTCGAGCAGTACTTC
-,-,12,TRBJ1-2,TRBV29-1,CSVEDQRGGYTF,TGCAGCGTTGAAGATCAACGGGGGGGCTACACCTTC
-,-,16,TRBJ2-7,TRBV7-8,CASSLVFGQGYYEQYF,TGTGCCAGCAGCTTAGTTTTTGGCCAGGGGTACTACGAGCAGTACTTC
-,-,13,TRBJ1-1,TRBV2,CASSESFWDTAFF,TGTGCCAGCAGTGAAAGTTTCTGGGACACGGCTTTCTTT
TRBD1,-,15,TRBJ2-7,TRBV11-2,CASSSYRGTAYEQYF,TGTGCCAGCAGCTCGTACAGGGGGACCGCCTACGAGCAGTACTTC
TRBD2,-,16,TRBJ2-3,TRBV5-4,CASGRLSGGAGDTQYF,TGTGCCAGCGGACGACTTAGCGGGGGGGCTGGAGATACGCAGTATTTT
-,-,15,TRBJ2-1,TRBV5-1,CASSHGTVDYNEQFF,TGCGCCAGCAGCCACGGCACAGTGGACTACAATGAGCAGTTCTTC
-,-,12,TRBJ2-1,TRBV9,CASSVALGEQFF,TGTGCCAGCAGCGTAGCCCTCGGTGAGCAGTTCTTC
-,few,17,TRBJ1-4,TRBV19,CASSIAGETARDEKLFF,TGTGCCAGTAGTATCGCAGGGGAAACGGCACGGGATGAAAAACTGTTTTTT
-,-,16,TRBJ1-1,TRBV28,CASSPGGVGVGTEAFF,TGTGCCAGCAGTCCCGGGGGGGTGGGGGTTGGCACTGAAGCTTTCTTT
-,few,15,TRBJ1-2,TRBV7-9,CASSLGTAGQYGYTF,TGTGCCAGCAGCTTAGGTACCGCCGGACAGTATGGCTACACCTTC
TRBD1,-,15,TRBJ2-7,TRBV6-6,CASSPLGQGGYEQYF,TGTGCCAGCAGTCCCTTGGGACAGGGCGGCTACGAGCAGTACTTC
-,-,14,TRBJ1-1,TRBV19,CATLTDQRNTEAFF,TGTGCCACTTTGACAGACCAAAGGAACACTGAAGCTTTCTTT
-,-,15,TRBJ1-2,TRBV7-9,CASSLGVAGNYGYTF,TGTGCCAGCAGCTTAGGGGTGGCAGGCAACTATGGCTACACCTTC
TRBD1,-,11,TRBJ2-5,TRBV7-6,CASSPGGTQYF,TGTGCCAGCAGCCCAGGGGGGACCCAGTACTTC